This entry is about one T cell receptor beta chain. This clone was picked up one time. Its antigen is still unknown. No clone much larger than this one lies a single base away; base qualities are absent. Each collaborating institution followed its own protocols to collect whole blood in K2EDTA tubes. For TCRbeta analysis, collaborators shipped samples in one of three forms: frozen whole blood, isolated PBMCs, or DNA extracted from either of those sample types. Taken from the germline V gene, the CDR1 and CDR2 loops are MNHEY and SVGAGI. The CDR3 measures 12 amino acids from cysteine to phenylalanine. CDR3 DNA only is kept here, 36 bases in frame from base 1. Relative to germline, V is 6 bases shorter and J is 5 bases shorter, with 10 bases between their ends. This specimen comes from a study of blood T cell repertoires in COVID-19 (dated by TCRdb to the early 2020s). Some background on the complete study: The collaborator samples originated in the United States, Italy and Spain and spanned the acute and convalescent phases of COVID-19. Deeply sampled blood TCRbeta repertoires from subjects exposed to, actively infected with, or recovered from COVID-19 were included in the dataset. The prospective study material was composed of cDNA or gDNA derived from T cells, B-cell-depleted T cells, or PBMCs. The samples were drawn from two sources: the first 160 participants of the ongoing ImmuneRACE study, and about 1,300 subjects contributed by 6 global collaborators. HLA class I and class II types, where available, came from metadata supplied by the sample provider rather than from assay-based typing. A freely available public database, intended as a resource for researchers studying the immune response to SARS-CoV-2, is where the repertoires were released. The sample metadata nearly always contained a de-identified subject ID, COVID-19 status, age in years and sex. The investigation overall reported the following: Clinical and demographic metadata were provided uncurated, with the amount varying by source and participant.

TCRbeta CDR3 regions were amplified from genomic DNA by means of the immunoSEQ Assay, a bias-controlled multiplex PCR. Per the source publication's procedure: Within the assay, amplification of reference gene primers was used to estimate how many nucleated cells each sample contained. Sequence reads were collapsed and filtered to measure the absolute abundance of every unique TCRbeta CDR3 rearrangement. Productive Simpson clonality was computed per sample as the square root of Simpson's diversity index over productive rearrangements. Entries here come from immuneACCESS through TCRdb and include only in-frame sequences with V and J called. Some clones fail to appear in such tables; in the studies checked, an unresolved V gene covers under half of the shortfall, and the cause of the remainder is unknown. V, J and clone size were drawn from that table, and D and trimming were deduced from the DNA. The sample table contains about 72,000 clones; only one count was recorded for more than 75% of them. The ten top clones hold 15% to 20% of the sample.

The sequence was collected from a human donor in a cohort sampled during active COVID-19. The chain is encoded by TRBV6-5 joined to TRBJ1-1, and possibly TRBD1, on 6 matching bases. The sequencing input was peripheral blood. CDR3 reads: CASSGRGTEAFF. The DNA reads TGTGCCAGCAGCGGTAGGGGGACTGAAGCTTTCTTT.